These 28 T cell receptor beta chains came from one sample sequenced in a study of CD8 T cells in ankylosing spondylitis (dated by TCRdb to the late 2010s). What the study reported, not specific to this receptor: Blood from ankylosing spondylitis patients appeared to be characterized by a TCR beta motif composed of roughly eight highly homologous amino acid variants.

Antigens for these TCRs are unknown. The library was obtained by 5' RACE. The sequencing machine was an Illumina HiSeq 2500. TCRdb passed the public sequencing reads through fastp at Q25 and MiXCR, retaining productive beta sequences. Rows matching on CDR3 protein sequence are summarized as one entry with the most common DNA and genes. For this sample there are approximately 400,000 distinct CDR3 sequences; about 15% appear just once. Approximately 1% of the sample is held by the ten biggest clonotypes. The sequenced material came from blood, either unsorted or a sorted T cell fraction (not recorded which). All receptors come from a male donor with ankylosing spondylitis.

This clonotype was detected only a few times. The chain uses TRBV12-3 or TRBV12-4 and TRBJ2-5; D call uncertain. The CDR3 has 13 amino acids. V gave up 6 bases and J gave up 1 base, with 9 bases separating them. The CDR3 loop reads CASSSRRQETQYF. The CDR3, as DNA: TGTGCCAGCAGCTCCCGCCGCCAAGAGACCCAGTACTTC.

The V and J genes are TRBV6-5 and TRBJ1-2; D is undetermined. The CDR3 length is 16 residues. CDR1 and CDR2 from the germline V gene are MNHEY and SVGAGI. The germline V and J ends were trimmed by 0 bases and 4 bases, with 15 bases remaining between them. CDR3 region: CASSYSGLSPTYGYTF. The CDR3 bases are TGTGCCAGCAGTTACTCAGGACTCTCTCCCACCTATGGCTACACCTTC.

The chain is built from TRBV20-1 and TRBJ1-6; D not resolved. Germline V gene sequence: CDR1 DFQATT, CDR2 SNEGSKA (reference sequence). This CDR3 comprises 12 residues. The V end lost 7 bases, the J end lost 13 bases, and 17 bases lay between the germline ends. This CDR3 is CSGRVGSGPLHF. The CDR3 region has the DNA TGCAGTGGGCGAGTGGGTTCGGGCCCCCTCCACTTT.

The CDR3 DNA is TGTGCCAGCAGCAAAGAGGGGCAGGGTCCGGAAAAACTGTTTTTT. Protein: CASSKEGQGPEKLFF. V and J are TRBV21-1 and TRBJ1-4; the tabulated D call, TRBD1, remains unverified against the DNA. TRBV21-1 is a pseudogene. This CDR3 is 15 amino acids long.

This clonotype was seen a handful of times. The gene calls are TRBV4-2 and TRBJ1-3, with a possible D match to TRBD1 (5 bases). Trimming shortened V by 5 bases and J by 0 bases, and 14 bases separated the two germline ends. Per germline, CDR1 LGHNA and CDR2 YNFKEQ. CDR3 length equals 16 residues. This CDR3 is CASSAPGRSSGNTIYF. In nucleotides, the CDR3 is TGTGCCAGCAGCGCACCGGGACGGAGCTCTGGAAACACCATATATTTT.

This clonotype occurred many times. This chain connects TRBV5-1 to TRBJ1-6, with D maybe TRBD1 (5 bases). In germline, CDR1 is SGHRS, CDR2 YFSETQ. V was trimmed by 1 base and J by 7 bases, leaving 12 bases between them. The length of the CDR3 is 15 residues. The CDR3 nucleotides are TGCGCCAGCAGCTTGTGGGCAGGGCCGAATTCACCCCTCCACTTT. This translates into CASSLWAGPNSPLHF.

The chain couples TRBV19 to TRBJ1-5; no clear D gene. With 7 bases removed from V and 0 bases from J, the gap between germline ends came to 19 bases. Germline loops: CDR1 LNHDA, CDR2 SQIVND (reference sequence). This CDR3 is built from 17 residues. In DNA, the CDR3 is TGTGCCAGTACCTCTTCGGGCCGACCTTATAGCAATCAGCCCCAGCATTTT. Translation: CASTSSGRPYSNQPQHF.

The chain joins TRBV5-1 to TRBJ1-1, with TRBD1 identical over 7 bases. This CDR3 comprises 14 residues. The J segment lost 0 bases and the V segment lost 3 bases, leaving 2 bases of the junction unmatched. The germline V gene encodes CDR1 SGHRS and CDR2 YFSETQ. CDR3 in amino acids: CASSSGQMNTEAFF. In DNA form, the CDR3 reads TGCGCCAGCAGCTCGGGACAGATGAACACTGAAGCTTTCTTT.

This clonotype occurred a few times. The rearrangement links TRBV5-1 to TRBJ2-2; TRBD2 matches at 7 bases. Germline trimming cut 4 bases from V and 2 bases from J; bases unmatched to any gene: 8. This CDR3 comprises 16 residues. Germline V CDR1 and CDR2: SGHRS, YFSETQ. The CDR3 sequence is CASSVGSSGNTGELFF. CDR3 DNA sequence: TGCGCCAGCAGCGTGGGGTCTAGCGGCAACACCGGGGAGCTGTTTTTT.

This clonotype was seen only a few times. The V call is TRBV7-6, the J call TRBJ2-5, with D tentatively TRBD1 (6 bases). Per germline, CDR1 SGHVS and CDR2 FNYEAQ. The CDR3 totals 16 residues. V was trimmed by 0 bases and J by 5 bases, leaving 16 bases between them. This chain's CDR3 is CASSLAGLGGVETQYF. The DNA of the CDR3 is TGTGCCAGCAGCTTAGCCGGGTTAGGGGGAGTGGAGACCCAGTACTTC.

In its sample, this clonotype was seen a few times. The V and J genes are TRBV9 and TRBJ2-5; 8 nucleotides align to TRBD1. In germline, CDR1 is SGDLS, CDR2 YYNGEE. J gave up 4 bases and V 3 bases, and 5 bases lay outside the gene matches. The CDR3 spans 14 residues. The CDR3 coding sequence is TGTGCCAGCAGCGGGAGGGGGACAGGAGAGACCCAGTACTTC. As protein: CASSGRGTGETQYF.

The V gene is TRBV20-1, the J gene TRBJ1-5; D is uncertain. Per the germline V gene, CDR1 is DFQATT and CDR2 is SNEGSKA (reference sequence). The CDR3 sequence is 13 residues long. V gave up 3 bases and J gave up 3 bases, with 9 bases separating them. The CDR3 spells CSASGSPNQPQHF. DNA of the CDR3: TGCAGTGCTAGCGGCAGCCCCAATCAGCCCCAGCATTTT.

This clonotype showed up many times. The chain links TRBV11-2 to TRBJ1-2; 8 nucleotides agree with TRBD1. This CDR3 region has 14 residues. The V and J ends lost 5 bases and 3 bases, in that order; junction bases with no gene match: 5. Per the germline V gene, CDR1 is SGHAT and CDR2 is FQNNGV. The CDR3 region is CASSPDRADYGYTF. Here the CDR3 DNA reads TGTGCCAGCAGCCCGGACAGGGCGGACTATGGCTACACCTTC.

The V gene is TRBV3-1, the J gene TRBJ1-1, with 8 bases aligning to TRBD1. The V gene's germline CDR1 is LGHDT and CDR2 YNNKEL (reference sequence). V shed 5 bases and J 3 bases; nucleotides not matched to a gene: 11. CDR3 length equals 16 residues. Here the CDR3 DNA reads TGTGCCAGCAGCGGACAGGGAGGAGTCAAGGACACTGAAGCTTTCTTT. This sequence encodes CASSGQGGVKDTEAFF.

The chain links TRBV12-3 or TRBV12-4 to TRBJ1-5; 9 nucleotides line up with TRBD1. This CDR3 comprises 17 residues. Trimming took 6 bases from V and 0 from J; bases not matched to a gene: 9. In nucleotides, the CDR3 is TGTGCCAGCAGCCACGACAGGGGGGGGTATAGCAATCAGCCCCAGCATTTT. Protein sequence: CASSHDRGGYSNQPQHF.

The rearrangement links TRBV7-6 to TRBJ1-6; tentatively, D is TRBD1 (6 bases). Deletions cut 5 bases from V and 0 bases from J, with 11 bases between. The CDR3 extends over 16 amino acids. Per the germline V gene, CDR1 is SGHVS and CDR2 is FNYEAQ. As DNA, the CDR3 is TGTGCCAGCAGCGACACAGGGAGCTCCTATAATTCACCCCTCCACTTT. Its protein is CASSDTGSSYNSPLHF. Based on the CDR3 plus reference TRBV7-6 and TRBJ1-6, the full variable domain is GAGVSQSPRYKVTKRGQDVALRCDPISGHVSLYWYRQALGQGPEFLTYFNYEAQQDKSGLPNDRFSAERPEGSISTLTIQRTEQRDSAMYRCASSDTGSSYNSPLHFGNGTRLTVT.

The chain joins TRBV6-8 to TRBJ2-1, with 11 bases fitting TRBD1. This CDR3 region has 16 residues. Losses at the gene ends were 5 bases for V and 6 bases for J; bases not matched to a gene: 9. Germline values: CDR1 MNHGY, CDR2 SAAAGT. CDR3 DNA sequence: TGTGCCAGCAGTCCCCGCCGGGGACAGGGGGGCAATGAGCAGTTCTTC. This encodes CASSPRRGQGGNEQFF.

The chain combines TRBV5-1 with TRBJ2-3; 7 positions agree with TRBD2. The CDR3 contains 13 residues. Germline trimming cut 6 bases from V and 5 bases from J; bases unmatched to any gene: 6. The V gene's germline CDR1 is SGHRS and CDR2 YFSETQ. The CDR3 here is CASNPRGLDTQYF. The CDR3 region has the DNA TGCGCCAGCAATCCGCGGGGGTTAGATACGCAGTATTTT.

This clonotype was seen only a few times. The chain recombines TRBV6-1 with TRBJ1-5; D might be TRBD1 (6 bases). This CDR3 contains 14 residues. V was cut by 2 bases and J by 2 bases, with 7 bases left in between. CDR1 is MNHNS and CDR2 is SASEGT in the germline V gene. CDR3: CASSERQGNQPQHF. The CDR3 DNA is TGTGCCAGCAGTGAAAGACAGGGCAATCAGCCCCAGCATTTT.

The V and J genes are TRBV12-5 and TRBJ1-4; D is possibly TRBD1 (5 bases). The CDR3 contains 12 residues. The germline V gene has CDR1 LGHNT and CDR2 FRNRAP. Trimming cost V 6 bases and J 12 bases, with 14 bases left between them. CDR3 coding DNA: TGTGCTAGTGGCCATGGCGCGGGACAACTGTTTTTT. This sequence encodes CASGHGAGQLFF.

This chain connects TRBV20-1 to TRBJ2-7; D might be TRBD1 or TRBD2, each matching 5 bases. Germline-derived CDR1 and CDR2 are DFQATT and SNEGSKA (reference sequence). V was shortened by 3 bases and J by 0 bases, with 12 bases between the two germline ends. The length of the CDR3 is 14 residues. The CDR3, as DNA: TGCAGTGCTAGTATACGGGGACCCTCCTACGAGCAGTACTTC. The encoded protein is CSASIRGPSYEQYF.

This clonotype came up a few times. J is TRBJ2-1 and V is TRBV3-1; D may be TRBD2 (6 bases). The CDR3 runs 15 residues. Trimming took 0 bases from V and 8 from J, leaving 14 bases between them. Germline assignment: CDR1 LGHDT and CDR2 YNNKEL (reference sequence). CDR3 DNA sequence: TGTGCCAGCAGCCAAGAAATAAGGAGGGGCGATGAGCAGTTCTTC. Residues: CASSQEIRRGDEQFF.

This clonotype was seen a handful of times. This rearrangement joins TRBV3-1 to TRBJ1-5; no definite D call. Germline V gene data show CDR1 as LGHDT and CDR2 as YNNKEL (reference sequence). CDR3 size: 15 residues. Trimming removed 3 bases from V and 0 bases from J, with 9 bases in between. DNA for the CDR3: TGTGCCAGCAGCCATCAACGGGATAGCAATCAGCCCCAGCATTTT. This sequence encodes CASSHQRDSNQPQHF. The variable domain in full, with the rest retrieved from reference TRBV3-1 and TRBJ1-5, is DTAVSQTPKYLVTQMGNDKSIKCEQNLGHDTMYWYKQDSKKFLKIMFSYNNKELIINETVPNRFSPKSPDKAHLNLHINSLELGDSAVYFCASSHQRDSNQPQHFGDGTRLSIL.

This clonotype was counted between two and nine times. J is TRBJ2-1 and V is TRBV6-2 or TRBV6-3; TRBD1 agrees at 9 bases. Germline CDR1 reads MNHEY; CDR2 reads SVGEGT. V shed 6 bases, J shed 6 bases, and the junction held 9 bases outside the gene matches. This CDR3 spans 15 amino acids. Written as DNA, the CDR3 is TGTGCCAGCAGCAAGACAGGGGGTACGATCAATGAGCAGTTCTTC. Its protein product is CASSKTGGTINEQFF.

The chain recombines TRBV6-2 or TRBV6-3 with TRBJ1-5; TRBD1 might be the D (5 bases). The CDR3 consists of 14 residues. Germline CDR1 is MNHEY and CDR2 is SVGEGT. The V end was cut by 7 bases, the J end by 4 bases, with 14 bases between. The CDR3 DNA sequence: TGTGCCAGCATTGCCGGGGCCCCAAATCAGCCCCAGCATTTT. This gives the protein CASIAGAPNQPQHF.

There are a few counts of this clonotype. At one boundary the junction diverges from the germline segment, which might be a read error. V is TRBV3-1 and J is TRBJ2-5; TRBD1 matches at 8 bases. This CDR3 has 13 amino acids. The germline gives CDR1 LGHDT, CDR2 YNNKEL (reference sequence). For the CDR3, the DNA is TGTGCCAGCAGCCAATCCGACAGGGGAACTTGGAACTTC. Its protein is CASSQSDRGTWNF.

The V call is TRBV18, the J call TRBJ1-2, with D possibly matching TRBD1 (5 bases). V gave up 3 bases and J gave up 1 base, with 12 bases separating them. CDR3 size: 15 residues. Germline V gene data show CDR1 as KGHSH and CDR2 as LQKENI. This CDR3 is CASSPPGLINYGYTF. Written as DNA, the CDR3 is TGTGCCAGCTCACCTCCGGGACTGATTAACTATGGCTACACCTTC.

This clonotype was seen at least ten times. The chain carries TRBV3-1 and TRBJ2-2; D gene ambiguous. The V end was cut by 1 base, the J end by 0 bases, with 3 bases between. Looked up from germline, CDR1 is LGHDT and CDR2 is YNNKEL (reference sequence). The CDR3 loop spans 14 amino acids. In DNA form, the CDR3 reads TGTGCCAGCAGCCAAGGGACGAACACCGGGGAGCTGTTTTTT. It is translated as CASSQGTNTGELFF.